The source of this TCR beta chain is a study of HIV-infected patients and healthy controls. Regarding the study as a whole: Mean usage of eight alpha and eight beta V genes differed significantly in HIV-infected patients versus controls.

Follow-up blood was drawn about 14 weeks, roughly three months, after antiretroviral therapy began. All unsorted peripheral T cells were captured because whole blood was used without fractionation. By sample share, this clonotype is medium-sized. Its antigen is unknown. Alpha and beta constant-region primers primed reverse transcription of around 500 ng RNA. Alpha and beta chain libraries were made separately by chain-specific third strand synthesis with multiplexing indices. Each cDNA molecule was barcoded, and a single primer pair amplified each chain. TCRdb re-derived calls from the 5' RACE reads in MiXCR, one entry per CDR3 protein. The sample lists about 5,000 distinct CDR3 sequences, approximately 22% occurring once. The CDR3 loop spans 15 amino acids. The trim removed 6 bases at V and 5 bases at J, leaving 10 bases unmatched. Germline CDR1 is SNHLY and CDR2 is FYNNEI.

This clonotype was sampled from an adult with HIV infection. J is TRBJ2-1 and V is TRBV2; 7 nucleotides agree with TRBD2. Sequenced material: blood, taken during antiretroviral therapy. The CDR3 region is CASSNPGTTNNEQFF. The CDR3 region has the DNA TGTGCCAGCAGCAATCCCGGGACTACTAACAATGAGCAGTTCTTC.